This T cell receptor (beta chain) was obtained from a study of T-cell reconstitution after alpha-beta-depleted transplantation in children. In its sample, this clonotype was seen a few times. The CDR3 contains 14 residues. V gave up 8 bases and J gave up 1 base; unmatched junction bases: 3. TCRbeta library preparation incorporated unique molecular identifiers. In TCRdb, the PCR reads were re-called with MiXCR into one record per CDR3 protein. The data hold roughly 500,000 distinct CDR3 sequences, with 30% to 35% observed a single time. The chain combines TRBV12-3 or TRBV12-4 with TRBJ2-3; 10 bases map to TRBD2. Sequencing was performed on PBMCs from the stem cell graft donor, taken from the stem cell graft. The origin of this receptor is a human donor who donated a stem cell graft to a child with aplastic anemia. The CDR3 bases are TGTGCCAGCGGCGGGACTAGCGGCACAGATACGCAGTATTTT. Its protein product is CASGGTSGTDTQYF.